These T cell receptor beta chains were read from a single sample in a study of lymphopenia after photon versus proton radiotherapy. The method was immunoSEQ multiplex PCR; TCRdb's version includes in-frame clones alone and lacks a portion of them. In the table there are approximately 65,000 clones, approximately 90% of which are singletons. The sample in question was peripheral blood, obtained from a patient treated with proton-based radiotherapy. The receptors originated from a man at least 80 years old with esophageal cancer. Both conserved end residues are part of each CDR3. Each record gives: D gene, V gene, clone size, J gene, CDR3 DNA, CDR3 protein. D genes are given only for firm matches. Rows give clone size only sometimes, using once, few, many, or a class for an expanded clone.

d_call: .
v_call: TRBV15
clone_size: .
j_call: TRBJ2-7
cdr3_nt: TGTGCCACCAGCAGAGACGACAGTGGAGGGGTCGTCCACGAGCAGTACTTC
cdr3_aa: CATSRDDSGGVVHEQYF

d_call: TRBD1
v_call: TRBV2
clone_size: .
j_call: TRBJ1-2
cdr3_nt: TGTGCCAGCGACGGTCAGGGGGATGATAACTATGGCTACACCTTC
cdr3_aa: CASDGQGDDNYGYTF

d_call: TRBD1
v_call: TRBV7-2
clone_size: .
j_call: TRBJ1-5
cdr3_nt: TGTGCCAGCAGCGCCTACCAGGGGGCAGATCAGCCCCAGCATTTT
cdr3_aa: CASSAYQGADQPQHF

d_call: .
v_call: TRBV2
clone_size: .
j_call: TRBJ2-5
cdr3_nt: TGTGCCAGCAGTGAGGTCCCCCGAGAGACCCAGTACTTC
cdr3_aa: CASSEVPRETQYF

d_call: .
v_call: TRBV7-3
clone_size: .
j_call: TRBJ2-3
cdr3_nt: TGTGCCAGCAGCTTACCCGACTGGCAAGATACGCAGTATTTT
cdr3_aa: CASSLPDWQDTQYF

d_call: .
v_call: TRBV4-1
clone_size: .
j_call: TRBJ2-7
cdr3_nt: TGCGCCAGCAGCCAAGAATACAGGGCCCACGAGCAGTACTTC
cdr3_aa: CASSQEYRAHEQYF

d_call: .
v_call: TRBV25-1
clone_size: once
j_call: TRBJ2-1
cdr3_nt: TGTGCCAGCAGCACAGGGTGGAGAAATGAGCAGTTCTTC
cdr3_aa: CASSTGWRNEQFF

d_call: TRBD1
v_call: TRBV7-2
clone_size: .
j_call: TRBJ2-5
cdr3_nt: TGTGCCAGCAGCTCCCGGGACAGGGTTTGGGAGACCCAGTACTTC
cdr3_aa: CASSSRDRVWETQYF

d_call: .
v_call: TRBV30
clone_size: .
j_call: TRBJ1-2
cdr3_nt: TGTGCCTGGAGTGCCGCATATGGCTACACCTTC
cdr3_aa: CAWSAAYGYTF

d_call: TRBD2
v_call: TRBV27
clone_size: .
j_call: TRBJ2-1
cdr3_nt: TGTGCCAGCAGCTTGACTAGCGGGGGATACAATGAGCAGTTCTTC
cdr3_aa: CASSLTSGGYNEQFF

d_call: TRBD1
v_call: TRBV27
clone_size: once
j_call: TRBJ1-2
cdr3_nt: TGTGCCTGCAGACAGGGGGCGAACTATGGCTACACCTTC
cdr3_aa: CACRQGANYGYTF

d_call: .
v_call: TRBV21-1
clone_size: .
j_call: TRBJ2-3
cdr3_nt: TGTGCCAGCAGGCTCGTTGGGGCGGGGGACACAGATACGCAGTATTTT
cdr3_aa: CASRLVGAGDTDTQYF

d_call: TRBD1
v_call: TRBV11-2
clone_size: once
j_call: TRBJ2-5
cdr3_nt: TGTGCCAGCAGCTTAGATAACGATCTAGGGGGCAGGGAGACCCAGTACTTC
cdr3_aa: CASSLDNDLGGRETQYF

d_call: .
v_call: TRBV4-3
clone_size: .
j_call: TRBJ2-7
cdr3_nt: TGCGCCAGCAGTTGGAGGGGTAATTACGAGCAGTACTTC
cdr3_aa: CASSWRGNYEQYF

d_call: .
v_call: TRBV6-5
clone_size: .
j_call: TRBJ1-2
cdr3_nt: TGTGCCAGCAGTTACGAGGGAGTGTATGGCTACACCTTC
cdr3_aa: CASSYEGVYGYTF

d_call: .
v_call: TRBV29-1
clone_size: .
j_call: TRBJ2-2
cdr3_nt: TGCAGCGTTGACCTGTCGGGCACCGGGGAGCTGTTTTTT
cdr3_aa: CSVDLSGTGELFF

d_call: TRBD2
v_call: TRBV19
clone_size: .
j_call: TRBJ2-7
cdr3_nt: TGTGCCAGTAGCCACCAGCGGGGGGGATCCTACGAGCAGTACTTC
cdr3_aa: CASSHQRGGSYEQYF

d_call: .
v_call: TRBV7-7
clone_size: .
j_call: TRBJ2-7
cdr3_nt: TGTGCTAGCAGCCGACAGGGAGGGTACGAGCAGTACTTC
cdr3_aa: CASSRQGGYEQYF

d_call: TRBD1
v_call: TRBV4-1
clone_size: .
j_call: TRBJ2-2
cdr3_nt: TGCGCCAGCAGCCAGAAGAGTGAGGGGGCGGCCGACACCGGGGAGCTGTTTTTT
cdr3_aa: CASSQKSEGAADTGELFF

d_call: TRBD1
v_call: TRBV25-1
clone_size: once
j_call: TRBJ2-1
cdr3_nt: TGTGCCAGCACTAGCGCAGACAGGGGGAATGAGCAGTTCTTC
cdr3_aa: CASTSADRGNEQFF

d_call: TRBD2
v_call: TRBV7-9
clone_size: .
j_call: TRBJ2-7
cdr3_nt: TGTGCCAGCAGCTTAGGGACTAGCCCGGGGTACTTC
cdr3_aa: CASSLGTSPGYF

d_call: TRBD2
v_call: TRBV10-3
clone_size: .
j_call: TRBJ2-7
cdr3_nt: TGTGCCATCAGCTCTAGCGGGAGCTCCTACGAGCAGTACTTC
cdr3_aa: CAISSSGSSYEQYF

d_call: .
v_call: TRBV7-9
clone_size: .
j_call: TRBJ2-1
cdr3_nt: TGTGCCAGCAGCCAGAGCGGGCACTCCTACAATGAGCAGTTCTTC
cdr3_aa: CASSQSGHSYNEQFF

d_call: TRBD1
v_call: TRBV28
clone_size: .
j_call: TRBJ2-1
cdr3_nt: TGTGCCAGCAGTACCTTTGTGAGACAGGGGGCCTACAATGAGCAGTTCTTC
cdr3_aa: CASSTFVRQGAYNEQFF

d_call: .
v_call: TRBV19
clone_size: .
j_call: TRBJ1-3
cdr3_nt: TGTGCCAGTAGTATCAACGGCGCAAACACCATATATTTT
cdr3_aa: CASSINGANTIYF

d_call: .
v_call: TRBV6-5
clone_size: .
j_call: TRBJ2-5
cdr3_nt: TGTGCCAGCAGTTACGACGGGTGGGAGACCCAGTACTTC
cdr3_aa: CASSYDGWETQYF

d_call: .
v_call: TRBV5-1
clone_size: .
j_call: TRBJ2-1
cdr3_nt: TGCGCCAGCAGCCCGACGACAGAGGTCAGCGCTCAGTTCTTC
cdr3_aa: CASSPTTEVSAQFF

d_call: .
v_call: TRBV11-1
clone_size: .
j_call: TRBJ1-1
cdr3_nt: TGTGCCAGCAGCTTAGACAGAAAAGCTTTCTTT
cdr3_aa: CASSLDRKAFF

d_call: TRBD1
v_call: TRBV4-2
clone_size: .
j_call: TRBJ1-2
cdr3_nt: TGTGCCAGCAGCCCGAAAACCGGGACAGACTATGGCTACACCTTC
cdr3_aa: CASSPKTGTDYGYTF

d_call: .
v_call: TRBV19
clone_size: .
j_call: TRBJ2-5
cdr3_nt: TGTGCCAGTAGTTCCCCCCCCCAGGCGAGGACCCAGTACTTC
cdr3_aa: CASSSPPQARTQYF

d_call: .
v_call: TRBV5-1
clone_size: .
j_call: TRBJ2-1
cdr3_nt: TGCGCCAGCAGCTTTAGCGTCGGGGGTAACAATGAGCAGTTCTTC
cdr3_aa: CASSFSVGGNNEQFF

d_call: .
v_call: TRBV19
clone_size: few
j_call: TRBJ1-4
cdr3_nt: TGTGCCAGTAGTACTGGGGGCAGCTGGGGTAATGAAAAACTGTTTTTT
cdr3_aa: CASSTGGSWGNEKLFF

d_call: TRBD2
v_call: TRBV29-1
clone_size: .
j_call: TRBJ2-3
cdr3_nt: TGCAGCGTTCCCAAGACTAGCGGGAACACAGATACGCAGTATTTT
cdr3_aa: CSVPKTSGNTDTQYF

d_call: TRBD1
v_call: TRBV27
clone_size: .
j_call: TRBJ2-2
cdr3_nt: TGTGCCAGCAGTTTTCGGATACCGGGACAGGGGTCGGCCGGGGAGCTGTTTTTT
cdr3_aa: CASSFRIPGQGSAGELFF

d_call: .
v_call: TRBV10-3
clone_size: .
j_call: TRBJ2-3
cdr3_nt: TGTGCCACGTCAAATACAGATACGCAGTATTTT
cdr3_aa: CATSNTDTQYF

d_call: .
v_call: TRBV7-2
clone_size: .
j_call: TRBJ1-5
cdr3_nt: TGTGCCAGCAGCTTAGTGGGCGGGGGCGGCAATCAGCCCCAGCATTTT
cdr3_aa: CASSLVGGGGNQPQHF

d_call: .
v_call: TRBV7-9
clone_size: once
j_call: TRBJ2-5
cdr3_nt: TGTGCCAGCAGGATGAGGTTTAGTTCGGCGGGGGAGACCCAGTACTTC
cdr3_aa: CASRMRFSSAGETQYF

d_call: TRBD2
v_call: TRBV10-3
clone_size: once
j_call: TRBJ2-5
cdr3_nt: TGTGCCATCAGTGGTGGGACTAGCGGGAGTGGAAGAGAGACCCAGTACTTC
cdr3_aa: CAISGGTSGSGRETQYF

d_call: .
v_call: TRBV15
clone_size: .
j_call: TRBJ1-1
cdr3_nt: TGTGCCACCAGCAGAGATCAGGCCCCAGGACAGCACCTCTTC
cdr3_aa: CATSRDQAPGQHLF

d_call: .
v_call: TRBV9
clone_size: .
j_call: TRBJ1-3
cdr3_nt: TGTGCCAGCAGCACCTCTGGAAACACCATATATTTT
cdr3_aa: CASSTSGNTIYF

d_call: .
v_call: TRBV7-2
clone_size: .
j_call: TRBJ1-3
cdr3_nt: TGTGCCAGCAGCAAGCAGTCGAGGGGAACTGGAAACACCATATATTTT
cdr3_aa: CASSKQSRGTGNTIYF

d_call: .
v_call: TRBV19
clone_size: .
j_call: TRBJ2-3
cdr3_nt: TGTGCCAGTAGTATTAGTCAGGGGTATAGCACAGATACGCAGTATTTT
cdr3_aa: CASSISQGYSTDTQYF

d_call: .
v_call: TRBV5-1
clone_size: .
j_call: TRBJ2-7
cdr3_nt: TGCGCCAGCAGCTTGTTGGGCTCCGAGCAGTACTTC
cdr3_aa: CASSLLGSEQYF

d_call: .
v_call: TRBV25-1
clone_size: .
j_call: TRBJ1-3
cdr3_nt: TGTGCCAGCAGTGTCAATGGAAACACCATATATTTT
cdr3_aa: CASSVNGNTIYF

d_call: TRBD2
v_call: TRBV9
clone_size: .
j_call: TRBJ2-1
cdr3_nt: TGTGCCAGCAGCGTAGCGGGGGGAGACTACAATGAGCAGTTCTTC
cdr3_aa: CASSVAGGDYNEQFF

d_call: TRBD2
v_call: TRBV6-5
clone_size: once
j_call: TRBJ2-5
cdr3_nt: TGTGCCAGCAGTTACTTCCGGGAGGGTTGGGAGACCCAGTACTTC
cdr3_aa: CASSYFREGWETQYF

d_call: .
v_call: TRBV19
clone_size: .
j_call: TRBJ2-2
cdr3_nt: TGTGCCAGTAGTATTACTGGGATCACCGGGGAGCTGTTTTTT
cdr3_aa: CASSITGITGELFF

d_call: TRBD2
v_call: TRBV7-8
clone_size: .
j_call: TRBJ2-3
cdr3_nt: TGTGCCAGCAGCTTATTAAGCGGGGTCACAGATACGCAGTATTTT
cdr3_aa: CASSLLSGVTDTQYF

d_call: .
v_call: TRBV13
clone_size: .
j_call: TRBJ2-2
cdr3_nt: TGTGCCAGCAGCTGGGGGAGAATGTCCGGGGAGCTGTTTTTT
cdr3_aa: CASSWGRMSGELFF